This is a list of T cell receptor beta chains from one sample in a study of technical replicates of blood from several donors. Produced via immunoSEQ multiplex PCR; TCRdb's table is partial and in-frame only. The sample records 10,000 to 12,000 clones, about 95% being singletons. The sample comprised PBMCs. These receptors came from a human donor in good health. The CDR3 runs from the conserved cysteine through the conserved F or W. Fields, in order: J gene, D gene, CDR3 length, V gene, CDR3 DNA, CDR3 protein. A D gene is named only where the DNA matches it firmly.

j_call: TRBJ2-6; d_call: TRBD1; cdr3_length: 19; v_call: TRBV6-1; cdr3_nt: TGTGCCAGCAGTGAATCGGGACAGGCTATCTCCTCTGGGGCCAACGTCCTGACTTTC; cdr3_aa: CASSESGQAISSGANVLTF
j_call: TRBJ2-7; d_call: TRBD1; cdr3_length: 13; v_call: TRBV6-1; cdr3_nt: TGTGCCGGTTCCGGGACAGTCTTAGACGAGCAGTACTTC; cdr3_aa: CAGSGTVLDEQYF
j_call: TRBJ1-2; d_call: TRBD1; cdr3_length: 16; v_call: TRBV6-5; cdr3_nt: TGTGCCAGCAGTTACTCGTGGGACAGGGGCAACTATGGCTACACCTTC; cdr3_aa: CASSYSWDRGNYGYTF
j_call: TRBJ2-2; d_call: NA; cdr3_length: 15; v_call: TRBV5-1; cdr3_nt: TGCGCCAGCAGCCTACCGGCAGGCTCCACCGGGGAGCTGTTTTTT; cdr3_aa: CASSLPAGSTGELFF
j_call: TRBJ1-2; d_call: TRBD1; cdr3_length: 15; v_call: TRBV7-9; cdr3_nt: TGTGCCAGCAGCTTAGTGCAGGGGGCTGTCTATGGCTACACCTTC; cdr3_aa: CASSLVQGAVYGYTF
j_call: TRBJ2-7; d_call: TRBD1; cdr3_length: 14; v_call: TRBV11-2; cdr3_nt: TGTGCCAGCAGCACCACAGGGGGCTTGTACGAGCAGTACTTC; cdr3_aa: CASSTTGGLYEQYF
j_call: TRBJ2-1; d_call: NA; cdr3_length: 13; v_call: TRBV7-2; cdr3_nt: TGTGCCAGCAGCCCGGGATCTAACCCCCAGCAGTTCTTC; cdr3_aa: CASSPGSNPQQFF
j_call: TRBJ2-3; d_call: NA; cdr3_length: 12; v_call: TRBV10-2; cdr3_nt: TGCGCCAGCAGTGATGTAGTAGATACGCAGTATTTT; cdr3_aa: CASSDVVDTQYF
j_call: TRBJ1-2; d_call: TRBD1; cdr3_length: 12; v_call: TRBV30; cdr3_nt: TGTGCCTGGAGAACAGGGGGCGGTGGCTACACCTTC; cdr3_aa: CAWRTGGGGYTF
j_call: TRBJ1-1; d_call: NA; cdr3_length: 14; v_call: TRBV1; cdr3_nt: TGCACCAGCAGCCAAGGGCCAGGGGACACTGAAGCTTTCTTT; cdr3_aa: CTSSQGPGDTEAFF